This T cell receptor beta chain was identified in a study of blood T cell repertoires in COVID-19. Data came from immunoSEQ multiplex PCR; TCRdb stores just in-frame clones and leaves some out. This table has 110,000 to 150,000 clones, about 80% appearing once. With 1 base clipped from V and 5 bases from J, the junction kept 5 bases outside the gene matches. This CDR3 is 16 amino acids long. Per germline, CDR1 LNHDA and CDR2 SQIVND (reference sequence). The source is a human donor in a cohort sampled during active COVID-19. The genes are TRBV19 and TRBJ2-7; 13 bases align to TRBD2. Sequencing was performed on peripheral blood. The CDR3 loop is CASSIGLAGGVHEQYF. In DNA, the CDR3 is TGTGCCAGTAGTATAGGACTAGCGGGAGGCGTGCACGAGCAGTACTTC.